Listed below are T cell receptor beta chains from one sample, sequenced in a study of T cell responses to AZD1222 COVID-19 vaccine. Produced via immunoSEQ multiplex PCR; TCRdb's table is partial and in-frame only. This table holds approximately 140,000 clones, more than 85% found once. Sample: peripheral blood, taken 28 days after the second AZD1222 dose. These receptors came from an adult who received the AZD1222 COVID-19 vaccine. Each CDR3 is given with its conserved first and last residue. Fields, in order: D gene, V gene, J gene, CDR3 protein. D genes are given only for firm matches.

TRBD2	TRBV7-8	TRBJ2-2	CASSLFGRPNTGELFF
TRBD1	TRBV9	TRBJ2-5	CASRRQGEETQYF
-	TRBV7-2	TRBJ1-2	CASSLYRVDYGYTF
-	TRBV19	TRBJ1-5	CASSSGTPQPQHF
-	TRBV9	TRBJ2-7	CASSPSLRGAGGTYEQYF
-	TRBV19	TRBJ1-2	CASIGRIYGYTF
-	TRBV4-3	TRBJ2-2	CASSRIKGDPGELFF
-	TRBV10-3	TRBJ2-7	CAISESLRGHYEQYF
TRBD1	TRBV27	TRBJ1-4	CASSLYRGEKLFF
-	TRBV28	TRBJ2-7	CASSPIGVSYEQYF
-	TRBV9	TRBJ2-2	CASSVASSSQTGELFF
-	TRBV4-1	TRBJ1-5	CASSPHGGGPASQPQHF
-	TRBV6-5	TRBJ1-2	CASSYSSGQGYTF
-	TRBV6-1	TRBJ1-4	CASGDTGSYEKLFF
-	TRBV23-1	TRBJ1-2	CASSHLGIGGYTF
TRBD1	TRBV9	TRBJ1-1	CASSATGSGTEAFF
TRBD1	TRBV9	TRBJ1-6	CASSVVGGQGSSPLHF
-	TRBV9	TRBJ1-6	CASSVAVGRDAHSPLHF
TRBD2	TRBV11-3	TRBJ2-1	CASSPRLAGGNEQFF
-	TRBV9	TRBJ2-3	CASSVRAGGTDTQYF